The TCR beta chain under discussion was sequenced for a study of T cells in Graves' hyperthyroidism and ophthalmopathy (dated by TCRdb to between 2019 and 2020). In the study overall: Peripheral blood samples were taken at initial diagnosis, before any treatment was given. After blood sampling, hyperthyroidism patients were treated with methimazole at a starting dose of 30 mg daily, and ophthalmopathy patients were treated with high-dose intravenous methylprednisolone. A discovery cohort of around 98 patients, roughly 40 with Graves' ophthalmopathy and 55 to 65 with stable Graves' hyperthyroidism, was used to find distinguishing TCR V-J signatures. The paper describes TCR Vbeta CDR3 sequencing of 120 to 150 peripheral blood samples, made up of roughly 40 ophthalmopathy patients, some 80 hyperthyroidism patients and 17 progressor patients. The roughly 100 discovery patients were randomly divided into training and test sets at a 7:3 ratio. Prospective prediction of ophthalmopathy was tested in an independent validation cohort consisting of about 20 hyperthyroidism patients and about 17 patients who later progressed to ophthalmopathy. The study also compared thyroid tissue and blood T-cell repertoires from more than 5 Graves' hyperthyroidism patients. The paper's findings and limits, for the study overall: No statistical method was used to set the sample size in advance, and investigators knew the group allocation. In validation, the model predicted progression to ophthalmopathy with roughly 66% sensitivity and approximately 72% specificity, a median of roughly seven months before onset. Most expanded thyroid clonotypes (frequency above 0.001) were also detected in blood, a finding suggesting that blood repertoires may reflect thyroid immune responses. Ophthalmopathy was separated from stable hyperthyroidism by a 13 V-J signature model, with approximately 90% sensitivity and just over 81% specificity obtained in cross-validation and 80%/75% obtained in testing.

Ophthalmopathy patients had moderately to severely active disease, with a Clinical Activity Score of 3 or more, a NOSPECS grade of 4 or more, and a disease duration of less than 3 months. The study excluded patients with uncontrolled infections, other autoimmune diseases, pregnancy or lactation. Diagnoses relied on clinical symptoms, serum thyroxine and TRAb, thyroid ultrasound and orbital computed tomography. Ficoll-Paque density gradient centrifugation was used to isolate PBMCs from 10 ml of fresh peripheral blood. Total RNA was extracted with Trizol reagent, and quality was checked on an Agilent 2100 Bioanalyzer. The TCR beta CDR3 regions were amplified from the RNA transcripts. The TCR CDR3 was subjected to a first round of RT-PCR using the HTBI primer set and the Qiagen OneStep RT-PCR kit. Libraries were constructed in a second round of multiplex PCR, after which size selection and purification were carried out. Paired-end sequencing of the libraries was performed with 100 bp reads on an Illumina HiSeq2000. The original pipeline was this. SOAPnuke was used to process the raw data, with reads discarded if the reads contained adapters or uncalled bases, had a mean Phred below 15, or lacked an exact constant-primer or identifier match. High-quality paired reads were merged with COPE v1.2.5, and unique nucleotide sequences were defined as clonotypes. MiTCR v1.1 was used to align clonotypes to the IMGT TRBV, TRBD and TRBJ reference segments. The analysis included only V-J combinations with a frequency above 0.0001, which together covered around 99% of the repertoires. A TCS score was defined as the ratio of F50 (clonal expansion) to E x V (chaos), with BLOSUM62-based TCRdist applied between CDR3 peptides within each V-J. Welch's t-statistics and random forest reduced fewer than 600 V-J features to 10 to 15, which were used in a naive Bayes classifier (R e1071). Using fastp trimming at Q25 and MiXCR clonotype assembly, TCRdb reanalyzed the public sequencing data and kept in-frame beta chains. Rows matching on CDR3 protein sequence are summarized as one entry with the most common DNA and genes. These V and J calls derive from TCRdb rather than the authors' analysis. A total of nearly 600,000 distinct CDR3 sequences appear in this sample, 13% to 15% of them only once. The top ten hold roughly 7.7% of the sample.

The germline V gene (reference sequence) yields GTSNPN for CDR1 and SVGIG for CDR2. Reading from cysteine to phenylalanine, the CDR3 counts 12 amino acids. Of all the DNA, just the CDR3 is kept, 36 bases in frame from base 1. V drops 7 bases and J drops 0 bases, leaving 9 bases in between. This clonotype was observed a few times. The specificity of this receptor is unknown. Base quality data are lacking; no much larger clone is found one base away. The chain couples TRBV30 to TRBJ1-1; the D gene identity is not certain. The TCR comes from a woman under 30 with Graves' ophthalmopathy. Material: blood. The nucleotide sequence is TGTGCCTTGGACGGTATGAACACTGAAGCTTTCTTT. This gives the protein CALDGMNTEAFF.